This TCR beta chain was captured by sequencing in a study of blood T cell repertoires in COVID-19. This CDR3 spans 13 amino acids. Germline CDR1 is KGHSH and CDR2 is LQKENI. V was shortened by 5 bases and J by 6 bases, with 14 bases between the two germline ends. The assay was immunoSEQ multiplex PCR, and TCRdb's table has in-frame clones only and misses some. The sample yields 81,000 or so clones, around four fifths seen once. The rearrangement uses TRBV18 and TRBJ2-7, with D possibly matching TRBD1 (5 bases). This clonotype was obtained from an older woman with active or convalescent COVID-19. The sequenced material came from peripheral blood. In DNA, the CDR3 is TGTGCCAGCTCAATTCAGGGTCAGGGCGAGCAGTACTTC. This gives the protein CASSIQGQGEQYF.